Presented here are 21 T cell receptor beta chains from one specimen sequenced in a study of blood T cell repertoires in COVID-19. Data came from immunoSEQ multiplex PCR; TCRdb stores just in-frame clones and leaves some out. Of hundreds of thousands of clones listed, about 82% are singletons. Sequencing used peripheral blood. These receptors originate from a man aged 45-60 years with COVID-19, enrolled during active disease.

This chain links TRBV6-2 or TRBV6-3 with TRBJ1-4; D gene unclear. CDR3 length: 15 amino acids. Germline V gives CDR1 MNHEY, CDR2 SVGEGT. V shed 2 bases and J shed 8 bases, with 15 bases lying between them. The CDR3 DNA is TGTGCCAGCAGTTACGCTCGGGGAACGGGCGAAAAACTGTTTTTT. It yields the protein CASSYARGTGEKLFF.

CDR3: CASSQDRTGPYGYTF. CDR3 coding DNA: TGTGCCAGCAGCCAAGATCGGACAGGACCTTATGGCTACACCTTC. The rearrangement uses TRBV4-2 and TRBJ1-2; TRBD1 aligns across 7 bases. Trimming at V came to 0 bases and at J to 5 bases, leaving 6 bases not matched to a gene. Germline loops: CDR1 LGHNA, CDR2 YNFKEQ. The CDR3 contains 15 residues.

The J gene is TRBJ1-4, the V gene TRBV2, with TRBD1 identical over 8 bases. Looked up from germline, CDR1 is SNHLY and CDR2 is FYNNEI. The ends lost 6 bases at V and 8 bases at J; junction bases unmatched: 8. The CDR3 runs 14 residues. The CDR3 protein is CASSVTGGWEKLFF. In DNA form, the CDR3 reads TGTGCCAGCAGCGTTACAGGGGGGTGGGAAAAACTGTTTTTT.

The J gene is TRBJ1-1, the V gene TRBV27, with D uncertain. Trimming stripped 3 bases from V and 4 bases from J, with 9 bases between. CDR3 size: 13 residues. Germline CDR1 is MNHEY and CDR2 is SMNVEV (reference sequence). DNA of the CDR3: TGTGCCAGCAGTTTTTTGGGGAGCACTGAAGCTTTCTTT. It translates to CASSFLGSTEAFF.

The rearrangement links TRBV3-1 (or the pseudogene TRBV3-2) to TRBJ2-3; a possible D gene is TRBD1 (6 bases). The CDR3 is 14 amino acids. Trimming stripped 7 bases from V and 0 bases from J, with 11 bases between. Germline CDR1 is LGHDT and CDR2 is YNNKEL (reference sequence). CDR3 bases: TGTGCCAGCACCAGGGACATTAGCACAGATACGCAGTATTTT. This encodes CASTRDISTDTQYF.

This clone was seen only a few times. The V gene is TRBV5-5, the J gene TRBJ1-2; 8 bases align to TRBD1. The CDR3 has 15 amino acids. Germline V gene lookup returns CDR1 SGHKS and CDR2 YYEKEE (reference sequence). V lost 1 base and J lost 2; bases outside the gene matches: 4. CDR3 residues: CASSLSGGVNYGYTF. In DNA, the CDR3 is TGTGCCAGCAGCTTGTCAGGGGGCGTAAACTATGGCTACACCTTC.

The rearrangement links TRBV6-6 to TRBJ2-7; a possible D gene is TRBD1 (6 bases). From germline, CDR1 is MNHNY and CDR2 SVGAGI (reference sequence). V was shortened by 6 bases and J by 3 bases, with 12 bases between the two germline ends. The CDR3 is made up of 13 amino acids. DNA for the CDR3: TGTGCCAGCAGGTGGGCAGGGGACTACGAGCAGTACTTC. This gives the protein CASRWAGDYEQYF.

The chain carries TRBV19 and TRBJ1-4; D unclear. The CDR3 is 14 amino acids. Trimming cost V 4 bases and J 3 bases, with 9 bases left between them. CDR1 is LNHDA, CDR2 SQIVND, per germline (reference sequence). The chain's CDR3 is CASSTNGANEKLFF. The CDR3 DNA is TGTGCCAGTAGTACGAACGGGGCTAATGAAAAACTGTTTTTT. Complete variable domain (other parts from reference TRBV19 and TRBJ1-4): DGGITQSPKYLFRKEGQNVTLSCEQNLNHDAMYWYRQDPGQGLRLIYYSQIVNDFQKGDIAEGYSVSREKKESFPLTVTSAQKNPTAFYLCASSTNGANEKLFFGSGTQLSVL.

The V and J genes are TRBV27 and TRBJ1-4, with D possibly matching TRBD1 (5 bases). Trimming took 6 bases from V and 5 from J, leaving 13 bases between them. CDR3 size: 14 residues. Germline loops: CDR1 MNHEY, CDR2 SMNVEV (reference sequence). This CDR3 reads CASSTSTVNEKLFF. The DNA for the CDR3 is TGTGCCAGCAGCACCTCGACAGTAAATGAAAAACTGTTTTTT.

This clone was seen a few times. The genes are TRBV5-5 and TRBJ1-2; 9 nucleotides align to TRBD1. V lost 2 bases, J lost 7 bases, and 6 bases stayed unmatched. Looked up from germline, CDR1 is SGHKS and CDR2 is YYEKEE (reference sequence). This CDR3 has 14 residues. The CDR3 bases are TGTGCCAGCAGCTTCGGGACAGGGTCTAGTGGCTACACCTTC. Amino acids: CASSFGTGSSGYTF.

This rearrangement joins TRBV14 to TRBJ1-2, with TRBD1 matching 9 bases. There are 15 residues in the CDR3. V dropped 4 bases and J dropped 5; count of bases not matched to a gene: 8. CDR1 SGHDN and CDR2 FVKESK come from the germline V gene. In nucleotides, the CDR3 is TGTGCCAGCAGCCTGCGGACAGGGGAGTTTTATGGCTACACCTTC. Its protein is CASSLRTGEFYGYTF.

The CDR3 coding sequence is TGTGCCAGCAGTCGGACTGTTGGGAACACCATATATTTT. Protein sequence: CASSRTVGNTIYF. The chain joins TRBV12-3 or TRBV12-4 to TRBJ1-3; no definite D call. The CDR3 has 13 residues. V was trimmed by 5 bases and J by 7 bases, leaving 12 bases between them.

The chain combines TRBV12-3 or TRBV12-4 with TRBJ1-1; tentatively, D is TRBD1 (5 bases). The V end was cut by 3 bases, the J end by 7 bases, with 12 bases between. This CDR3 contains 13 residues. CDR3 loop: CASSLGGSIEAFF. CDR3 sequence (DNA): TGTGCCAGCAGTTTGGGGGGGTCTATTGAAGCTTTCTTT.

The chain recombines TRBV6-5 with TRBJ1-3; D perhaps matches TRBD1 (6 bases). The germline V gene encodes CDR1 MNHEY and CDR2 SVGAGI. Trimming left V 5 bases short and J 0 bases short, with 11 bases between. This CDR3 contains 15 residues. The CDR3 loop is CASSRRGNSGNTIYF. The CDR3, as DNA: TGTGCCAGCAGTCGCAGGGGCAACTCTGGAAACACCATATATTTT.

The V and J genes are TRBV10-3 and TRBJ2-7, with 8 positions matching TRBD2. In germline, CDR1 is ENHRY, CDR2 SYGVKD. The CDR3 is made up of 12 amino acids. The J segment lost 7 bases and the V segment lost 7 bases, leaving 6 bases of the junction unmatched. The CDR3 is CAIKAGEWEQYF. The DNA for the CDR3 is TGTGCCATCAAAGCGGGGGAATGGGAGCAGTACTTC.

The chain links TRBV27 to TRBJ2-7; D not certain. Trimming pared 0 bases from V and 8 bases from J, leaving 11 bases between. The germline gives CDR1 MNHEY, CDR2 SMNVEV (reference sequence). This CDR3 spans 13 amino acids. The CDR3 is CASSLSVQAQQYF. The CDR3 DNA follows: TGTGCCAGCAGTTTATCGGTCCAGGCCCAGCAGTACTTC.

CDR3: CASSLGGGGTDTQYF. As DNA, the CDR3 is TGCGCCAGCAGCTTGGGCGGGGGTGGCACAGATACGCAGTATTTT. The chain combines TRBV5-1 with TRBJ2-3; TRBD2 matches at 7 bases. J gave up 1 base and V 0 bases, and 2 bases lay outside the gene matches. The CDR3 is 15 amino acids. Germline V gene data show CDR1 as SGHRS and CDR2 as YFSETQ.

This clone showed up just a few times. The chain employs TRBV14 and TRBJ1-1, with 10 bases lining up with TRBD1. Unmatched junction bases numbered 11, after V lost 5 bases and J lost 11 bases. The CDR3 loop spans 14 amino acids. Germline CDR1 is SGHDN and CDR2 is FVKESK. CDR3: CASSFRRTGGTAFF. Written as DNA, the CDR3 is TGTGCCAGCAGCTTCCGCCGGACAGGGGGGACCGCTTTCTTT.

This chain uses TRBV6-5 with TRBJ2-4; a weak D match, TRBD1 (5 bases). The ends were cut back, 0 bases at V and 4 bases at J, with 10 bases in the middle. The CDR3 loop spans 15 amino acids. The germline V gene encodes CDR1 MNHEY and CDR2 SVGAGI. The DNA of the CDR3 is TGTGCCAGCAGTTACTCTGGTCAGGGAAAAAACATTCAGTACTTC. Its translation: CASSYSGQGKNIQYF.

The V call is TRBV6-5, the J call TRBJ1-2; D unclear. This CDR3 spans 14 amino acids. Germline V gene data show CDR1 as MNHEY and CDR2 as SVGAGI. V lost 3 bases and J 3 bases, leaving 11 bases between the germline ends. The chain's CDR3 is CASSYEPEDYGYTF. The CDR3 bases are TGTGCCAGCAGTTATGAACCAGAGGACTATGGCTACACCTTC.

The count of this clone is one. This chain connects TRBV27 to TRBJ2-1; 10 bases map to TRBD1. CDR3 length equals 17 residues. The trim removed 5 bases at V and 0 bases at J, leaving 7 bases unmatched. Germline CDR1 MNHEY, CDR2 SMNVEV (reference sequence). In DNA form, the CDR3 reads TGTGCCAGCAGTCAGACGGGACAGGGGAGCTCCTACAATGAGCAGTTCTTC. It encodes CASSQTGQGSSYNEQFF.